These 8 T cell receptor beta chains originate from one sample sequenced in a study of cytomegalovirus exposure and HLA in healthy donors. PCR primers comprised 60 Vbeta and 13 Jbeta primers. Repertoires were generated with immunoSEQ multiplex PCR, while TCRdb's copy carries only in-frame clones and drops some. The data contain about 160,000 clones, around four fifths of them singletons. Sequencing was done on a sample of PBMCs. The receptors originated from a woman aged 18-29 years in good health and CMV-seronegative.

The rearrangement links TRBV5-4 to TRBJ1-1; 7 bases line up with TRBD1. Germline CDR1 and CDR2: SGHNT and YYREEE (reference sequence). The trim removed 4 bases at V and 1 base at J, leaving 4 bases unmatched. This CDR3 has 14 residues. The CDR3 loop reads CASSPRQGNTEAFF. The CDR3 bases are TGTGCCAGCAGCCCGCGACAGGGGAACACTGAAGCTTTCTTT.

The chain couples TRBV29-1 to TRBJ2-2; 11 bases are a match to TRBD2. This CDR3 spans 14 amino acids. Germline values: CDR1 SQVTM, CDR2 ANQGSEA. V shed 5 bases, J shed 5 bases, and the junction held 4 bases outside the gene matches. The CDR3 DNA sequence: TGCAGCGTTCGTATAGCGGGGGGGACCGGGGAGCTGTTTTTT. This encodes CSVRIAGGTGELFF.

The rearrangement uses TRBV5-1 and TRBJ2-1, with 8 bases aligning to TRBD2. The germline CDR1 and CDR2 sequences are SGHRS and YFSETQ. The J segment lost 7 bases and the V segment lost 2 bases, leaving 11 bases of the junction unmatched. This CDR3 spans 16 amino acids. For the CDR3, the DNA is TGCGCCAGCAGCTTAAGCGGGAGCAGGATGGGGAATGAGCAGTTCTTC. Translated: CASSLSGSRMGNEQFF.

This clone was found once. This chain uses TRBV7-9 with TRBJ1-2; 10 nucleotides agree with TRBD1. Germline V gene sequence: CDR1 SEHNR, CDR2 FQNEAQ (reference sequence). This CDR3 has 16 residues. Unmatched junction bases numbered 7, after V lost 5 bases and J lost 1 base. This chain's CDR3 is CASSQPGQGFNYGYTF. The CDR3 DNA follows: TGTGCCAGCAGCCAACCGGGACAGGGGTTTAACTATGGCTACACCTTC.

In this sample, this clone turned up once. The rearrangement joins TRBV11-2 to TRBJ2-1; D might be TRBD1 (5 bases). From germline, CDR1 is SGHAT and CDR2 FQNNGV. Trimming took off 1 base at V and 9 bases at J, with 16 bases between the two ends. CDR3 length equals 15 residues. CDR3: CASSLGPGPGREQFF. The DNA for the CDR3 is TGTGCCAGCAGCTTAGGACCAGGGCCCGGGCGTGAGCAGTTCTTC.

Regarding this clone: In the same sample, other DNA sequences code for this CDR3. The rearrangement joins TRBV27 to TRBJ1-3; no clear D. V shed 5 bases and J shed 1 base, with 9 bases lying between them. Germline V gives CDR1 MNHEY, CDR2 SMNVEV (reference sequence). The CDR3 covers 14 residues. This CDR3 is CASSRGQSGNTIYF. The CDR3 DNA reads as TGTGCCAGCAGTCGAGGTCAGTCTGGAAACACCATATATTTT.

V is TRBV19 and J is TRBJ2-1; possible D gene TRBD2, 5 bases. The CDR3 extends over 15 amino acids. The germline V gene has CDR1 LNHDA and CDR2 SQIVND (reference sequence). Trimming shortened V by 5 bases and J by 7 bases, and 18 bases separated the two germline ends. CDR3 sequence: CASSPRTLSTNEQFF. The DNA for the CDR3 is TGTGCCAGTAGTCCAAGGACTTTGTCGACGAATGAGCAGTTCTTC. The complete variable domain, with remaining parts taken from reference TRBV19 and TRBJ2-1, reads DGGITQSPKYLFRKEGQNVTLSCEQNLNHDAMYWYRQDPGQGLRLIYYSQIVNDFQKGDIAEGYSVSREKKESFPLTVTSAQKNPTAFYLCASSPRTLSTNEQFFGPGTRLTVL.

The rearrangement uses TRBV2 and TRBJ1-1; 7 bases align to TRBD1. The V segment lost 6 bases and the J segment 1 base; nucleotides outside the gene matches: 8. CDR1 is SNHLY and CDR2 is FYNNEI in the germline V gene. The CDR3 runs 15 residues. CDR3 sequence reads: CASSSQGTPNTEAFF. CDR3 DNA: TGTGCCAGCAGCTCACAGGGGACCCCGAACACTGAAGCTTTCTTT.